The present T cell receptor beta chain was sequenced within a study of blood T cell repertoires in COVID-19. Study in general: The study drew acute and convalescent COVID-19 samples from the United States, Italy and Spain. The analysed material was cDNA or gDNA that came from T cells, B-cell-depleted T cells, or PBMCs.

Authors' methods: How many nucleated cells were present was estimated from reference gene primer amplification. The protocol was immunoSEQ multiplex PCR, while the TCRdb copy is restricted to in-frame clones and leaves out a portion. For V, J and clone size, that table is used; D and trimming come from the DNA. The sample comprises 250,000 to 300,000 clones, around 84% of which are singletons, and around 4% rests with the top ten. V was clipped by 3 bases and J by 6 bases; unmatched bases: 11. CDR3 length: 16 amino acids. The germline V gene has CDR1 GTSNPN and CDR2 SVGIG (reference sequence). This clone came up once.

This chain links TRBV30 with TRBJ2-3, with TRBD1 matching over 11 bases. The source of this sequence is a man in his sixties with acute or convalescent COVID-19. The sample consisted of peripheral blood. The CDR3 reads CAWSLYHGTGGDTQYF. CDR3 DNA: TGTGCCTGGAGCCTCTATCATGGGACAGGGGGGGATACGCAGTATTTT.